This T cell receptor beta chain was profiled in a study of persistence of HIV-infected CD4 T cells. Turning to the study itself: A median of about 8 years of suppressive ART preceded sampling. Blood samples, up to about 200 mL, came from multiple time points, except two leukapheresis donors sampled once. Broader study findings: TCRbeta richness was lower in CMV- and Gag-responding cells than in anti-CD3/anti-CD28-responding cells.

The libraries were made with immunoSEQ version 4 in survey mode. TCRdb keeps only in-frame clones here, not all; method: immunoSEQ multiplex PCR. The sample contains almost 20,000 clones, more than 75% of which appear only once. This CDR3 is built from 13 residues. V lost 1 base and J lost 6, with 10 bases in between. Lysates of CMV-infected fibroblasts at 9.5 to 10 ug/mL stimulated these cells. Sorting selected CD4+ T cells upregulating both CD40 ligand and CD69. As to this clone: Its antigen remains unidentified.

This specimen was CD4+ T cells sorted from PBMCs after roughly 18-hour stimulation, taken from a patient who received antiretroviral therapy. The TCR comes from an adult man with HIV who was CMV-seropositive. V is TRBV12-3 or TRBV12-4 and J is TRBJ2-7, with D perhaps TRBD1 (6 bases). Written as DNA, the CDR3 is TGTGCCAGCAGTTTAGGGGACACCCGCGAGCAGTACTTC. This gives the protein CASSLGDTREQYF.